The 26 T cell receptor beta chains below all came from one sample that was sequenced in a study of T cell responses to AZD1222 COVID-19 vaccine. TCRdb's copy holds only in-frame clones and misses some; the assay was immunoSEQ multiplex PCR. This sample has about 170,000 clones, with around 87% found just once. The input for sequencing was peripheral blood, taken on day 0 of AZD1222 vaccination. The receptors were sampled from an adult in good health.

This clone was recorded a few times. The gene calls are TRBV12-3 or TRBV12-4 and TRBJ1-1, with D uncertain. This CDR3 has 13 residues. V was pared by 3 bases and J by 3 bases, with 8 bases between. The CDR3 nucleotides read TGTGCCAGCAGTTTTAACGGGTACACTGAAGCTTTCTTT. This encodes CASSFNGYTEAFF.

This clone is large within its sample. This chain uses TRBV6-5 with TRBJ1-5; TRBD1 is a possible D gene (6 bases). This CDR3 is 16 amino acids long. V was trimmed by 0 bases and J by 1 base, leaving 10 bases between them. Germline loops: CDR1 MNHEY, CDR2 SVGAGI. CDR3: CASSYSLRGSNQPQHF. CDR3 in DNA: TGTGCCAGCAGTTACTCCCTCAGGGGCAGCAATCAGCCCCAGCATTTT.

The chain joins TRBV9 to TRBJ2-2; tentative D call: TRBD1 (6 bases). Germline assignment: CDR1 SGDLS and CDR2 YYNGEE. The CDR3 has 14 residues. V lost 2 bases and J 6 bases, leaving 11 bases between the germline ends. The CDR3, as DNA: TGTGCCAGCAGCGTGCAGGGGTTGGCCGGGGAGCTGTTTTTT. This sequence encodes CASSVQGLAGELFF.

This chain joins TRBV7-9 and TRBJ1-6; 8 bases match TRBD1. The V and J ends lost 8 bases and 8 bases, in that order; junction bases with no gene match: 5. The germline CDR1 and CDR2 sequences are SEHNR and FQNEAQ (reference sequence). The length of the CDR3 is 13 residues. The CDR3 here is CASGGQGYSPLHF. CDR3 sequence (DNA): TGTGCCAGCGGCGGACAGGGTTATTCACCCCTCCACTTT.

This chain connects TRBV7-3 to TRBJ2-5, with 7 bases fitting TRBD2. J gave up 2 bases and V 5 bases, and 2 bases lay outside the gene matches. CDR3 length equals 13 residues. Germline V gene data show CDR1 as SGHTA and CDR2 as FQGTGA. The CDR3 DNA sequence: TGTGCCAGCAGCACCGGGGGGCAAGAGACCCAGTACTTC. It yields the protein CASSTGGQETQYF.

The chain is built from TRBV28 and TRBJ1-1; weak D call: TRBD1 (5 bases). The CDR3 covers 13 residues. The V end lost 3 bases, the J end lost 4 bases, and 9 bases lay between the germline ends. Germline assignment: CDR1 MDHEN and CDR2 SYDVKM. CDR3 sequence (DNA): TGTGCCAGCAGTTTGCAGGGCGGCACTGAAGCTTTCTTT. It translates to CASSLQGGTEAFF.

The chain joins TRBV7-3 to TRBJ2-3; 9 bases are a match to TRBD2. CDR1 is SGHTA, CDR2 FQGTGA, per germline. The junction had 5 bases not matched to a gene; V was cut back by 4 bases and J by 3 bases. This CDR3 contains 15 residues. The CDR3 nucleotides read TGTGCCAGCAGCTCCTTAGCGGGGGCTACAGATACGCAGTATTTT. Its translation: CASSSLAGATDTQYF.

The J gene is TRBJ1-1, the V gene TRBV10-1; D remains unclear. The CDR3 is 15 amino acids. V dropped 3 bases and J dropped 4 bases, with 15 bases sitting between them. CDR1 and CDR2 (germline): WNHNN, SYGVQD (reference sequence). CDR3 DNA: TGCGCCAGCAGTGATCAAAAAGCTGGTCTCACTGAAGCTTTCTTT. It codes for CASSDQKAGLTEAFF.

In DNA, the CDR3 is TGTGCCAGCAGCCAACTAGCGGGGGGGCACAATGAGCAGTTCTTC. Translated: CASSQLAGGHNEQFF. The chain employs TRBV21-1 and TRBJ2-1; the table names TRBD2, a call not compared with the DNA. TRBV21-1 is labeled a pseudogene. The CDR3 is made up of 15 amino acids.

The CDR3, as DNA: TGTGCCAGCAGCGCGGGACGGAGCTATAATTCACCCCTCCACTTT. This translates into CASSAGRSYNSPLHF. The rearrangement uses TRBV5-8 and TRBJ1-6; possible D gene TRBD1, 5 bases. With 4 bases removed from V and 3 bases from J, the gap between germline ends came to 11 bases. This CDR3 has 15 residues. The germline gives CDR1 SGHTS, CDR2 YDEGEE.

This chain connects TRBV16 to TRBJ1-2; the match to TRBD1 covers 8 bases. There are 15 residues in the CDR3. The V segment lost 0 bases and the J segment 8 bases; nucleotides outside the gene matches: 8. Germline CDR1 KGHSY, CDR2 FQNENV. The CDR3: CASSQSLQGAVGYTF. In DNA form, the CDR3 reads TGTGCCAGCAGCCAATCTCTGCAGGGGGCGGTAGGCTACACCTTC.

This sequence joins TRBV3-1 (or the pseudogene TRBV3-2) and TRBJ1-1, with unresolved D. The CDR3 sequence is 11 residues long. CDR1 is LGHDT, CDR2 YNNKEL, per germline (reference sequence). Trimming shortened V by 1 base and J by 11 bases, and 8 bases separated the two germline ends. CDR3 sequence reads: CASSQGADAFF. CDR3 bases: TGTGCCAGCAGCCAAGGTGCGGATGCTTTCTTT.

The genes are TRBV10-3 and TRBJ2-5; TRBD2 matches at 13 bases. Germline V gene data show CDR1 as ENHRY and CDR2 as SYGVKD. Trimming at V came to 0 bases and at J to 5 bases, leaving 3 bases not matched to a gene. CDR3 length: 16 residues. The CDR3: CAISESGLAGAETQYF. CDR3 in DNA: TGTGCCATCAGTGAGTCTGGACTAGCGGGGGCTGAGACCCAGTACTTC.

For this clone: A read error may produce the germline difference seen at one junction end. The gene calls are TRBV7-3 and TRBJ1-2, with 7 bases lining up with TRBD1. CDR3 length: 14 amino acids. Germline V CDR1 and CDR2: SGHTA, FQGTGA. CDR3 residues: CASSAPGTVKLHFF. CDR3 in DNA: TGTGCCAGCAGCGCCCCTGGGACAGTCAAACTTCATTTCTTC. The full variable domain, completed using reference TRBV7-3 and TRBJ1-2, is GAGVSQTPSNKVTEKGKYVELRCDPISGHTALYWYRQSLGQGPEFLIYFQGTGAADDSGLPNDRFFAVRPEGSVSTLKIQRTERGDSAVYLCASSAPGTVKLHFFGSGTRLTVV.

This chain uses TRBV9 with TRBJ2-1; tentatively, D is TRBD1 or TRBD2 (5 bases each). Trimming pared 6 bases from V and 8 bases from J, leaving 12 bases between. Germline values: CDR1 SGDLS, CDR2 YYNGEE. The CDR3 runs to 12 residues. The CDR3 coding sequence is TGTGCCAGCACTGGGGTGGGGGATGAGCAGTTCTTC. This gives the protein CASTGVGDEQFF.

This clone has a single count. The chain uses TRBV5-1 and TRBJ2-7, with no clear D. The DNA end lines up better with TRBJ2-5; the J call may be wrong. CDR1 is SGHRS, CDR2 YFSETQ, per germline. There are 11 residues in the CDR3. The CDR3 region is CASSLEWTQYF. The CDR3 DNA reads TGCGCCAGCAGCTTGGAGTGGACCCAGTACTTC.

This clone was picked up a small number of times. CDR3 DNA sequence: TGTGCCAGCAGCAAAGGTGGGGACAGGTGCTTTTTCCACTTT. This encodes CASSKGGDRCFFHF. The rearrangement uses TRBV21-1 and TRBJ1-6; TRBD1, the table's D call, lacks a check against the DNA. TRBV21-1 is shown as a pseudogene. This CDR3 is 14 amino acids long.

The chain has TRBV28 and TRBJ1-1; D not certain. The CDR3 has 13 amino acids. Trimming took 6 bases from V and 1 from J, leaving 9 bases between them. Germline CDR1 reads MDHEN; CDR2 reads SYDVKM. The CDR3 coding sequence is TGTGCCAGCAGGTTGACAACGAACACTGAAGCTTTCTTT. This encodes CASRLTTNTEAFF. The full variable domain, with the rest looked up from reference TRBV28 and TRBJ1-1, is DVKVTQSSRYLVKRTGEKVFLECVQDMDHENMFWYRQDPGLGLRLIYFSYDVKMKEKGDIPEGYSVSREKKERFSLILESASTNQTSMYLCASRLTTNTEAFFGQGTRLTVV.

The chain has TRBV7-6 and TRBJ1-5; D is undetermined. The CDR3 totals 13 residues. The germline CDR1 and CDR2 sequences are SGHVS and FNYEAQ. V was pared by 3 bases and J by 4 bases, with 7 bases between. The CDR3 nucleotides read TGTGCCAGCAGCTTCGGTAAGAATCAGCCCCAGCATTTT. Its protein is CASSFGKNQPQHF. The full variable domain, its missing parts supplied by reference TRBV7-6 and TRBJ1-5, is GAGVSQSPRYKVTKRGQDVALRCDPISGHVSLYWYRQALGQGPEFLTYFNYEAQQDKSGLPNDRFSAERPEGSISTLTIQRTEQRDSAMYRCASSFGKNQPQHFGDGTRLSIL.

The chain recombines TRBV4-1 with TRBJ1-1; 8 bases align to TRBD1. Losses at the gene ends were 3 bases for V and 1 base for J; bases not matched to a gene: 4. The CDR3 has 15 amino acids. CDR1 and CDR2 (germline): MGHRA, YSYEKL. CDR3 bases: TGCGCCAGCAGCCAGATAGGACAGGGGAACACTGAAGCTTTCTTT. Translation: CASSQIGQGNTEAFF.

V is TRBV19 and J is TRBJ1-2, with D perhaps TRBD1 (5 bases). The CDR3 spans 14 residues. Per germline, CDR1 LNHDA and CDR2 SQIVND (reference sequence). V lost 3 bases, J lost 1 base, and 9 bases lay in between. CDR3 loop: CASSINQGNYGYTF. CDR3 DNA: TGTGCCAGTAGTATCAATCAGGGTAACTATGGCTACACCTTC.

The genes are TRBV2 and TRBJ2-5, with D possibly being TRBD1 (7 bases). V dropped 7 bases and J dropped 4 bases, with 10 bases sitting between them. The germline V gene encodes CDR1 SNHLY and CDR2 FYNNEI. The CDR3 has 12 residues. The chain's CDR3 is CASIQGGETQYF. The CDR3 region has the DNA TGTGCCAGCATCCAGGGGGGAGAGACCCAGTACTTC.

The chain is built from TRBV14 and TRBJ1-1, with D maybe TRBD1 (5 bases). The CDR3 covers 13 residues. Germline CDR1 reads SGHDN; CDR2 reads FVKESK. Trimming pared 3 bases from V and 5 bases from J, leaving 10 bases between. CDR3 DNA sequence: TGTGCCAGCAGCCATCTGGGGGTTACTGAAGCTTTCTTT. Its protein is CASSHLGVTEAFF.

The CDR3, as DNA: TGTGCCAGTAGTCTCGGACAGGGCCAGAATTCACCCCTCCACTTT. Encoded protein: CASSLGQGQNSPLHF. V gene TRBV19 combines with J gene TRBJ1-6, with 8 bases matching TRBD1. Germline CDR1 LNHDA, CDR2 SQIVND (reference sequence). CDR3 length equals 15 residues. V shed 5 bases, J shed 7 bases, and the junction held 7 bases outside the gene matches.

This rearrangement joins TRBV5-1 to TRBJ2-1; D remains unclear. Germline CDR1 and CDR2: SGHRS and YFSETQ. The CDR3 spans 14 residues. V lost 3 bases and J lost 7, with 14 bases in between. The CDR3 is CASSSQNMGNEQFF. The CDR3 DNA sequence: TGCGCCAGCAGCTCCCAAAATATGGGTAATGAGCAGTTCTTC.

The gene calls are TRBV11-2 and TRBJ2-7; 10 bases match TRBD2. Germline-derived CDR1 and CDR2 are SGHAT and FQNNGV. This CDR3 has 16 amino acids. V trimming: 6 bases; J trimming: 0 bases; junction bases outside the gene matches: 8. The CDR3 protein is CASSGRLAGYSYEQYF. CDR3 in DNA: TGTGCCAGCAGTGGAAGACTAGCGGGCTACTCCTACGAGCAGTACTTC.